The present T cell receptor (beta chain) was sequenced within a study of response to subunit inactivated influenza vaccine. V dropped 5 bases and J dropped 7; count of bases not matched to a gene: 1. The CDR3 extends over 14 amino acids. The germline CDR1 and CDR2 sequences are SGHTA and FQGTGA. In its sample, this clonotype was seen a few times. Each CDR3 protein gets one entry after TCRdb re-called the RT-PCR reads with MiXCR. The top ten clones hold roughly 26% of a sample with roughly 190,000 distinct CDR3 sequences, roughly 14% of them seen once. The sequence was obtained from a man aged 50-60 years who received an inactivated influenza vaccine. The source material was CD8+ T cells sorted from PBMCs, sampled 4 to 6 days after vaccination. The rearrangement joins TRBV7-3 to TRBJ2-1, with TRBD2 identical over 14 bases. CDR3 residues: CASSRTSGGNEQFF. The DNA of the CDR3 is TGTGCCAGCAGCCGGACTAGCGGGGGGAATGAGCAGTTCTTC.